This TCR beta chain comes out of a study of T cells after yellow fever vaccination. Across the whole study: Those fractions that held only low numbers of cells were prepared using the SMART-Seq v4 Ultra Low Input RNA kit. Notes on the study in general: Compared with primary, the secondary response was weaker and peaked at day 5, not 15. Repertoires obtained by FACS sorting could include abundant clonotypes that entered as contaminants from the bulk population.

Researchers made TCR cDNA using 5'RACE template switching, and this step added a universal primer site and UMIs. TCRdb re-called the 5' RACE reads through MiXCR, storing one row per CDR3 protein. The sample contains about 630,000 distinct CDR3 sequences, over 9% of which appear only once. Points on this clonotype: Its specificity is unknown.

V shed 5 bases and J 0 bases; nucleotides not matched to a gene: 6. CDR3 length: 15 amino acids. CDR1 is SGHAT, CDR2 FQNNGV, per germline. This material consisted of PBMCs, taken on the day of the yellow fever booster vaccination. The clonotype was recovered from a man younger than 40 who received the YFV17D yellow fever vaccine. This chain uses TRBV11-2 with TRBJ2-5, with 7 bases aligning to TRBD1. CDR3 bases: TGTGCCAGCAGCACCTGGGACAGCAACCAAGAGACCCAGTACTTC. It translates to CASSTWDSNQETQYF. The whole variable domain, remainder taken from reference TRBV11-2 and TRBJ2-5, is EAGVAQSPRYKIIEKRQSVAFWCNPISGHATLYWYQQILGQGPKLLIQFQNNGVVDDSQLPKDRFSAERLKGVDSTLKIQPAKLEDSAVYLCASSTWDSNQETQYFGPGTRLLVL.